The sequence of this TCR beta chain was determined in a study of coeliac disease. Study context: Coeliac patients had newly diagnosed active disease, refractory type I disease, or gluten-free diet control.

Per germline, CDR1 KGHSH and CDR2 LQKENI. The CDR3 comprises 11 residues, both ends counted. About this clone: Its specificity is unknown. The CDR3 does not end in the conserved phenylalanine or tryptophan, so this is likely a read error. The limits of the CDR3 on the DNA are not certain, so only TCRdb's listed CDR3 is given.

General study points: Lower clonality than controls marked TRB and TRG repertoires from active celiac intraepithelial and lamina propria samples. Lamina propria and intraepithelial cell fractions may contain each other's cells.

Method: immunoSEQ multiplex PCR; TCRdb's copy keeps in-frame clones and lacks some. The sample records 5,500 to 7,000 clones, less than 75% being singletons. V usage is TRBV18 and J usage is TRBJ2-3; TRBD2 was called by the table and not checked on the DNA. The sample taken for sequencing was lymphocytes from the gut lamina propria. The receptor was isolated from a man aged 70-80 years with active celiac disease. The CDR3: CASSLLRVWGR.